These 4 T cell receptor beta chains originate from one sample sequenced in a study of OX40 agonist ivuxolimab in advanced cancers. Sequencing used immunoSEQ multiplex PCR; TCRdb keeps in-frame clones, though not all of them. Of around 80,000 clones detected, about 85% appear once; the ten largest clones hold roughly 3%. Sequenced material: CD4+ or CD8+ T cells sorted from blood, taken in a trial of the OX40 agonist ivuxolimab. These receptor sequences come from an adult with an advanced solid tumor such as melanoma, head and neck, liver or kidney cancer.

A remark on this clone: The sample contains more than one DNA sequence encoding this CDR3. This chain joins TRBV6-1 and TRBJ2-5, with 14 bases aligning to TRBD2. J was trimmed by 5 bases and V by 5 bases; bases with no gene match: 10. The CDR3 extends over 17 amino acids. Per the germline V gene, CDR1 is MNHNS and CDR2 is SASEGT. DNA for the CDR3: TGTGCCAGCAGTAAAGGACTAGCGGGGGGTGGCCAGGAGACCCAGTACTTC. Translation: CASSKGLAGGGQETQYF.

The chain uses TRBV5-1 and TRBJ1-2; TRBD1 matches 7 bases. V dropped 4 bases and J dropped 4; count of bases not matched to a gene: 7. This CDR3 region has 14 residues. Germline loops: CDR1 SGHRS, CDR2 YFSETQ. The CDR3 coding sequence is TGCGCCAGCAGCACGGGACAGACGATCTATGGCTACACCTTC. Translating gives CASSTGQTIYGYTF.

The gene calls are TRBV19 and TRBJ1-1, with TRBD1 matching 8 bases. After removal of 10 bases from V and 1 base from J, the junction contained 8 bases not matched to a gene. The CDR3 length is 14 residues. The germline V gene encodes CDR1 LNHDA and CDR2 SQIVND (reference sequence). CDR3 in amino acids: CATNRGIGNTEAFF. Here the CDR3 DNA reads TGTGCCACCAACAGGGGGATAGGGAACACTGAAGCTTTCTTT. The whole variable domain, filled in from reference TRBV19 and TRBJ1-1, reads DGGITQSPKYLFRKEGQNVTLSCEQNLNHDAMYWYRQDPGQGLRLIYYSQIVNDFQKGDIAEGYSVSREKKESFPLTVTSAQKNPTAFYLCATNRGIGNTEAFFGQGTRLTVV.

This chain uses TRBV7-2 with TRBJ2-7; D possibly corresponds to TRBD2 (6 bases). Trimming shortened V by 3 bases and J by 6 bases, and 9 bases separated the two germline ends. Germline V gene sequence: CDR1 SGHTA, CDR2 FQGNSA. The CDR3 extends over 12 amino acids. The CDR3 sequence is CASSFGGVEQYF. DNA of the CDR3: TGTGCCAGCAGCTTTGGAGGGGTCGAGCAGTACTTC.